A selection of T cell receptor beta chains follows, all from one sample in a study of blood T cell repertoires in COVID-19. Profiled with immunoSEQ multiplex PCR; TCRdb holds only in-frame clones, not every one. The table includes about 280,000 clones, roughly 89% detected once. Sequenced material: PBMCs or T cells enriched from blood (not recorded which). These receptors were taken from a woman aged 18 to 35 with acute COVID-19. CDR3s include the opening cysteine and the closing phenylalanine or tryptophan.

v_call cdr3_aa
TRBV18 CASSPPGSSRGELFF
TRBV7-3 CASSLTGTGGYGYTF
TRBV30 CAWRKRDINTEAFF
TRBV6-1 CASSSTGGETQYF
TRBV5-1 CASSYRTGGNEKLFF
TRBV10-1 CASSELMTPTNTGELFF
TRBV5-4 CASSLRTIAGGYYEQYF
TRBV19 CASSMGVAGQETQYF
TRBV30 CAWRRGSVIGNTEAFF
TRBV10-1 CASSGTGDVPDFTDTQYF
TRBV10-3 CAISEGFTNYGYTF
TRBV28 CASSLAGADNEQFF
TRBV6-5 CASRKGQGNTEAFF
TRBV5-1 CASSLGRVNTEAFF
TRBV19 CASSNDRGDEQFF
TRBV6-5 CASRTGDNEKLFF
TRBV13 CASSSGRESGNTEAFF
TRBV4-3 CASSQDAQYQPQHF
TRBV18 CASSSGQQNQPQHF
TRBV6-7 CASSYLAGGETQYF
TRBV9 CASSDETSGKETQYF
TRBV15 CATSLDGFYGYTF
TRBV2 CASKAPGQVLNQPQHF
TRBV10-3 CATWDRGSGYTF
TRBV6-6 CASSGGRLETQYF
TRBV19 CASSIGLAGGNGEQFF
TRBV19 CASSIGQGEAFF
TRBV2 CASSETGGAHGELFF
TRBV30 CAWSVWRQETQYF
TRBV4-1 CASSQDFRASGYTYEQYF
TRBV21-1 CASTCPPIRADGYTF
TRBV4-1 CASSLLAGGNQPQHF
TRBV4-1 CASSQDGRASYNEQFF
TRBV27 CASSYSPSGSGYNEQFF
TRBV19 CASSMSRGTDTQYF
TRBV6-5 CASSYNAGSTDTQYF
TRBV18 CASSPLQGETQYF
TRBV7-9 CASRTPKGAGNTEAFF
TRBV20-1 CSASSYRGSNQPQHF
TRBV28 CASSLWDEDREKLFF
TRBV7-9 CASSLVGELFF
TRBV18 CASSGTARQGDIYEQYF
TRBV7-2 CASSLDAPGGNEQFF
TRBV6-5 CASSYSSLTIEAFF
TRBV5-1 CASRWDSAYEQYF
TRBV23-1 CASCHSGDWGGGELFF
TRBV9 CASSVSGRVNSGNTIYF
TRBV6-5 CASSSAPIDNNYGYTF
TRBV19 CATLETGIGNQPQHF
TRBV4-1 CASSQDGGGPYNEQFF
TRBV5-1 CASSLAGSQNGGYTF
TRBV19 CASSAGTGGRHSPLHF
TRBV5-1 CASSLVVAENEQFF
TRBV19 CASSIAPGSRQPQHF